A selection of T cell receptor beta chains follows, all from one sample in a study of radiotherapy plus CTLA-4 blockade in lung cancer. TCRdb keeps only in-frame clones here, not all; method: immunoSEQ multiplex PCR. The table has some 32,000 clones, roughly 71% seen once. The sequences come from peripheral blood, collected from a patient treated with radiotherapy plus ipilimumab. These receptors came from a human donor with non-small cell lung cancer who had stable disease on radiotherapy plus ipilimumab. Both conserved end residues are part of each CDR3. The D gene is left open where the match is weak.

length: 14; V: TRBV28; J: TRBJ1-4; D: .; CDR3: CASGGGGGEEKLFF
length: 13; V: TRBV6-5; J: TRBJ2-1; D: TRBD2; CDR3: CARRLATIHEQFF
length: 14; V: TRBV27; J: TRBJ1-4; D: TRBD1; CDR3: CASRPTGVLEKLFF
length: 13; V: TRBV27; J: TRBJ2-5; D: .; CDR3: CASSLGPRETQYF
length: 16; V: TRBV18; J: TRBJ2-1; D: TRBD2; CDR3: CASSRRAAGSYNEQFF
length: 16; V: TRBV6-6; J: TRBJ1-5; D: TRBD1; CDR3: CASSYDRGASNQPQHF
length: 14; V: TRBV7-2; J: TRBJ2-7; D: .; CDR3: CASSSGSGLVVQYF
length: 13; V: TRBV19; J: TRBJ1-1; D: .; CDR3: CASSATGNTEAFF
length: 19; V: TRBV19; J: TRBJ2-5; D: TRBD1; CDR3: CASSIGGTGLNRGQETQYF
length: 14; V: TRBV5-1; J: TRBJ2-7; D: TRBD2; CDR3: CASSLTGGNAEQYF
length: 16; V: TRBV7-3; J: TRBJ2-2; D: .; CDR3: CASSLMSGPKTGELFF
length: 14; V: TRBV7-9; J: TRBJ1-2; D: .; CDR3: CASSLAGDNYGYTF
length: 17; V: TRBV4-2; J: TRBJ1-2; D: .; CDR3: CASSQGATAESFYGYTF
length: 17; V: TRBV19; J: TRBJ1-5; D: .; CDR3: CASSTTPQDPSNQPQHF
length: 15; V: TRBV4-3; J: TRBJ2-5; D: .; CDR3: CASSRLAGTQETQYF
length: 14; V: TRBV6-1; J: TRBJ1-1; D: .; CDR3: CASSLGLGVTEAFF
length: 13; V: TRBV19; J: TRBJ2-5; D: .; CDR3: CASTARGGETQYF
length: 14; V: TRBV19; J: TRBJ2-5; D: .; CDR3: CASSIDPNARTQYF
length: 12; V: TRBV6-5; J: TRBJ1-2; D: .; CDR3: CASRPPGWGYTF
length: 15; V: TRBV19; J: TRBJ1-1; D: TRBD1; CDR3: CASSITGTALDLAFF
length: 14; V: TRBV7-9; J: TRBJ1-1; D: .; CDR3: CASSPKTGHTEAFF
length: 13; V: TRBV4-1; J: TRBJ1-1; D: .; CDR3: CASSQPLSTEAFF
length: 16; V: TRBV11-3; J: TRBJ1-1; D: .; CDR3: CASSYSLIRLNTEAFF
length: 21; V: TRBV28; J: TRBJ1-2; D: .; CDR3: CASSYYFARQEGYRQSYGYTF
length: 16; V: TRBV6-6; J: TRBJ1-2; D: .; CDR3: CASSYLLGTTLYGYTF
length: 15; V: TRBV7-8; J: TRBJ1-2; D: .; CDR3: CASSPRGIANYGYTF
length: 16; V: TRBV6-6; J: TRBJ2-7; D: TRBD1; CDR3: CASKLGPGQEPYEQYF
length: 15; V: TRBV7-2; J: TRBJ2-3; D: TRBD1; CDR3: CASSLTGVSTDTQYF
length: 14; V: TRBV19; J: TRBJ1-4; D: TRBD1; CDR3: CATRGQAFSEKLFF
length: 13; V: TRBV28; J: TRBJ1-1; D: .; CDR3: CASSSPGPRFAFF
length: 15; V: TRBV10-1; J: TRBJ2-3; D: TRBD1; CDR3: CASSADRFSTDTQYF
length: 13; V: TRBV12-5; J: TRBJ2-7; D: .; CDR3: CASGLDPSGEQYF
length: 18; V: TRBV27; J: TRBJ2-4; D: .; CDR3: CASSSPQRANARKNIQYF
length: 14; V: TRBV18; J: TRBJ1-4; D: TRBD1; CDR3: CASSPQGAIEKLFF
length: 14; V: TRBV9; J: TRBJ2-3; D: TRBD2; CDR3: CASSASGRGDTQYF
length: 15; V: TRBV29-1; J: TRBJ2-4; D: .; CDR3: CSAPKGGQLKNIQYF
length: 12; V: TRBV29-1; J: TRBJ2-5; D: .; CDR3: CSAQGGQETQYF
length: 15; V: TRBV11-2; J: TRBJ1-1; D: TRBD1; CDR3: CASSWDQGALTEAFF
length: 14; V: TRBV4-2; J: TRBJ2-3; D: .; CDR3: CASSPPRVGDTQYF
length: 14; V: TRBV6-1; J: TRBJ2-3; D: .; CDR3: CASSFMGRTDTQYF
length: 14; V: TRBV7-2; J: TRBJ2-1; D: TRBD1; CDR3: CASSLGDRGVEQFF
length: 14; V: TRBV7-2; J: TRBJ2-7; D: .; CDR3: CASSLAGTQYEQYF
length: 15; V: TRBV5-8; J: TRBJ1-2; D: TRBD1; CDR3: CASSTYGTGIYGYTF
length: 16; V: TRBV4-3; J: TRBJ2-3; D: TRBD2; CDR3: CASSQDGTSGTDTQYF
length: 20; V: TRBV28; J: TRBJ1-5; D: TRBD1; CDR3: CASSFIRGQGGVGSNQPQHF
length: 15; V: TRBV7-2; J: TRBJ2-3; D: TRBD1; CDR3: CASSFEGQGTDTQYF
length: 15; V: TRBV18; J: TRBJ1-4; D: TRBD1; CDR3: CASSPPGQGGEKLFF
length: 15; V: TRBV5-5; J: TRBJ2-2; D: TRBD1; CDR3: CASSARGRFTGELFF
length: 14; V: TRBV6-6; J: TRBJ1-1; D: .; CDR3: CASGLRGGNTEAFF
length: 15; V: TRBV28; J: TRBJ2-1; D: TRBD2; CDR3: CASRPRTSGSPEQFF
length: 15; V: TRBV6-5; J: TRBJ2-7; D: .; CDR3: CASRASPGPGTEQYF
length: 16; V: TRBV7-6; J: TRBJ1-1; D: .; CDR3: CASSLFPRTTGTEAFF
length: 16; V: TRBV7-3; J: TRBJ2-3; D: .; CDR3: CASSLEGVVGSDTQYF
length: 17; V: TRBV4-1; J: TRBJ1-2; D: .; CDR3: CASSHPEGRALNRGYTF
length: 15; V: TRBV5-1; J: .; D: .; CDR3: CASSLDGRATYEQYF
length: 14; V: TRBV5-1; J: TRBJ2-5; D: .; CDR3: CASSLSGFQETQYF
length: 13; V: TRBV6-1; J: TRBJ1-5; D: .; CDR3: CASRKDSSQPQHF